The sequence of this T cell receptor beta chain was determined in a study of cytomegalovirus exposure and HLA in healthy donors. Primers included in the PCR were 60 Vbeta and 13 Jbeta primers. TCRdb's table, derived via immunoSEQ multiplex PCR, lists solely in-frame clones and lacks some. The profile shows 130,000 to 150,000 clones, over 60% of them singletons. A word on this clone: Its specificity is not known.

Per the germline V gene, CDR1 is SGHNT and CDR2 is YYREEE (reference sequence). V lost 4 bases and J lost 7; bases outside the gene matches: 11. This CDR3 is 16 amino acids long. General study results and limits: The authors enumerated roughly 160 TCR beta chains as linked to cytomegalovirus. Through in vitro validation, a few CMV-associated chains were shown to be specific for CMV antigens. Accurate prediction of HLA-A and HLA-B alleles (for most subjects) was reportedly achieved from TCR beta sequences. Immune exposure information comprised only CMV serostatus.

The chain has TRBV5-4 and TRBJ2-7, with 13 bases fitting TRBD2. What was sequenced was PBMCs. The sequence was obtained from a middle-aged man in good health and CMV-seropositive. Written as DNA, the CDR3 is TGTGCCAGCAGCACCTGGACTAGCGGGAGTTTAAGGGAGCAGTACTTC. Translated, it gives CASSTWTSGSLREQYF. The full variable domain, with the rest looked up from reference TRBV5-4 and TRBJ2-7, is ETGVTQSPTHLIKTRGQQVTLRCSSQSGHNTVSWYQQALGQGPQFIFQYYREEENGRGNFPPRFSGLQFPNYSSELNVNALELDDSALYLCASSTWTSGSLREQYFGPGTRLTVT.